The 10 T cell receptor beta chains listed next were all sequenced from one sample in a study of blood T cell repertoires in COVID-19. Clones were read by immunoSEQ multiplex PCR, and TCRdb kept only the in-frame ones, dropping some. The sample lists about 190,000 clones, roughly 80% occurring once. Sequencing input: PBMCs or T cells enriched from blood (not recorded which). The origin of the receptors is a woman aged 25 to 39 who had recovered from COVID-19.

The CDR3 DNA is TGTGCCAGCAGTACTTACGAGCAGTACGTC. Translated: CASSTYEQYV. J is TRBJ2-7 and V is TRBV27, with unresolved D. This CDR3 has 10 residues. Trimming stripped 5 bases from V and 4 bases from J, with 3 bases between. Germline V gene lookup returns CDR1 MNHEY and CDR2 SMNVEV (reference sequence).

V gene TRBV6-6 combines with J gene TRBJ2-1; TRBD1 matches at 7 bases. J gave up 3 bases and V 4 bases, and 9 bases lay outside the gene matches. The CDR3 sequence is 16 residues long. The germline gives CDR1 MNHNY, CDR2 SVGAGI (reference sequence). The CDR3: CASSSSTGLDYNEQFF. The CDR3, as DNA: TGTGCCAGCAGTTCCTCGACAGGGCTTGACTACAATGAGCAGTTCTTC.

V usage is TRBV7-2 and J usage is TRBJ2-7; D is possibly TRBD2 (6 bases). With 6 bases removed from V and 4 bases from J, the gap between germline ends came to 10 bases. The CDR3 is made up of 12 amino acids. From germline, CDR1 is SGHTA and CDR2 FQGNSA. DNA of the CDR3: TGTGCCAGCAGACGGGACTTTTACGAGCAGTACTTC. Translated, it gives CASRRDFYEQYF.

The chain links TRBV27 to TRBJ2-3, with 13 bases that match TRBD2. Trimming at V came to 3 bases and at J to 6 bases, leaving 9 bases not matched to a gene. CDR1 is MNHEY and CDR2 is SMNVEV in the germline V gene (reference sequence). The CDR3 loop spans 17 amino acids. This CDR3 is CASSFRQTSGGLDTQYF. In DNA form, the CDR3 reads TGTGCCAGCAGTTTCCGACAGACTAGCGGGGGGCTGGATACGCAGTATTTT.

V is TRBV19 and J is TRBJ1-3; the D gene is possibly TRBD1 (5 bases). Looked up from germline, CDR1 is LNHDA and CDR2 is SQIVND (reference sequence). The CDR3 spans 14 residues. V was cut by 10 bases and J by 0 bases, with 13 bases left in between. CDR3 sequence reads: CATERGGSGNTIYF. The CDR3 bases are TGTGCCACCGAGCGGGGCGGCTCTGGAAACACCATATATTTT. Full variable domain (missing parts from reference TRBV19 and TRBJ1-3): DGGITQSPKYLFRKEGQNVTLSCEQNLNHDAMYWYRQDPGQGLRLIYYSQIVNDFQKGDIAEGYSVSREKKESFPLTVTSAQKNPTAFYLCATERGGSGNTIYFGEGSWLTVV.

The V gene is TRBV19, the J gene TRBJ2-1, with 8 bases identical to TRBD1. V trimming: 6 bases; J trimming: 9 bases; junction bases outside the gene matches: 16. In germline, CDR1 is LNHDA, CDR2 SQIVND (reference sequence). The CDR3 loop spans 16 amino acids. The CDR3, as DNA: TGTGCCAGTAGACCAGGACAGGGCCGAGGTATTGGTGAGCAGTTCTTC. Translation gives CASRPGQGRGIGEQFF. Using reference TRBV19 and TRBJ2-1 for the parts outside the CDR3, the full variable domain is DGGITQSPKYLFRKEGQNVTLSCEQNLNHDAMYWYRQDPGQGLRLIYYSQIVNDFQKGDIAEGYSVSREKKESFPLTVTSAQKNPTAFYLCASRPGQGRGIGEQFFGPGTRLTVL.

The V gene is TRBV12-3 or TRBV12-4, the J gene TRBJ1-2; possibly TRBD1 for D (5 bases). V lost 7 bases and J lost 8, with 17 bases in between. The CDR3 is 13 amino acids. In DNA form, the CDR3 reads TGTGCCAGCACCCCGACGGGGGGGTGGGGCTACACCTTC. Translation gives CASTPTGGWGYTF.

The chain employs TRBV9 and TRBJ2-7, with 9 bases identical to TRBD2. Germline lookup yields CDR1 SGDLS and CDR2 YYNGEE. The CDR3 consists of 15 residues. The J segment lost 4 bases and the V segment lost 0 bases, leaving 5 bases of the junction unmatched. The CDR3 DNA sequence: TGTGCCAGCAGCGTAGAGGCGGGAGGGCCGTACGAGCAGTACTTC. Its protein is CASSVEAGGPYEQYF.

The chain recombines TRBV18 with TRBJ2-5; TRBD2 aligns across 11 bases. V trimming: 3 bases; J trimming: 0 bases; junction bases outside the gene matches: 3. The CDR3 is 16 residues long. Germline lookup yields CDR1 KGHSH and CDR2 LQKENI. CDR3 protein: CASSPRLAGYQETQYF. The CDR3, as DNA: TGTGCCAGCTCACCTAGACTAGCGGGGTACCAAGAGACCCAGTACTTC.

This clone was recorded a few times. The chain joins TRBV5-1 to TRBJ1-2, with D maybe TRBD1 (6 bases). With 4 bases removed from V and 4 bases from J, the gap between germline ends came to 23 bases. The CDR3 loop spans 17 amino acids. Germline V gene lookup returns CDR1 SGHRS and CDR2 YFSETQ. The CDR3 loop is CASSTGQPSPSGYGYTF. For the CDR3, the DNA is TGCGCCAGCAGCACCGGACAGCCTTCACCCTCAGGCTATGGCTACACCTTC. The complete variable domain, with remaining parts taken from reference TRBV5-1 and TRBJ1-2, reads KAGVTQTPRYLIKTRGQQVTLSCSPISGHRSVSWYQQTPGQGLQFLFEYFSETQRNKGNFPGRFSGRQFSNSRSEMNVSTLELGDSALYLCASSTGQPSPSGYGYTFGSGTRLTVV.